Listed below are T cell receptor beta chains from one sample, sequenced in a study of blood T cell repertoires in COVID-19. Using immunoSEQ multiplex PCR, the repertoire was profiled, and TCRdb retains in-frame clones only, with some absent. The sample holds some 350,000 clones; 88% are singletons and the top ten take 6% to 8%. Sequencing input: peripheral blood. Receptors were obtained from an older woman with COVID-19, enrolled during active disease. CDR3s include the opening cysteine and the closing phenylalanine or tryptophan. Fields, in order: D gene, clone size, V gene, CDR3 protein. D genes are given only for firm matches. A clone size is listed for some rows: how often the clone was seen (once, few, many), or a class if it is expanded.

d_gene: TRBD1; abundance: -; v_gene: TRBV18; CDR3aa: CASSPDRGRAEAFF
d_gene: TRBD2; abundance: -; v_gene: TRBV10-2; CDR3aa: CASRWLAEETQYF
d_gene: TRBD1; abundance: once; v_gene: TRBV2; CDR3aa: CASSERTGGYQPQHF
d_gene: -; abundance: -; v_gene: TRBV6-2/TRBV6-3; CDR3aa: CASSYSGTGYEQYF
d_gene: -; abundance: -; v_gene: TRBV18; CDR3aa: CASSPGGSEAFF
d_gene: -; abundance: -; v_gene: TRBV18; CDR3aa: CASSPRAGENTGELFF
d_gene: -; abundance: -; v_gene: TRBV18; CDR3aa: CASSPVQGNTEAFF
d_gene: -; abundance: -; v_gene: TRBV5-1; CDR3aa: CASSLVAGNAFF
d_gene: TRBD1; abundance: -; v_gene: TRBV5-1; CDR3aa: CASSSRQGGYGYTF
d_gene: TRBD1; abundance: -; v_gene: TRBV30; CDR3aa: CAWSQGGSGNQPQHF
d_gene: TRBD2; abundance: -; v_gene: TRBV5-1; CDR3aa: CASSPGPGGGRYEQYF
d_gene: -; abundance: once; v_gene: TRBV11-3; CDR3aa: CASSSAGFFNSPLHF
d_gene: -; abundance: -; v_gene: TRBV6-5; CDR3aa: CASSPYQPQHF
d_gene: -; abundance: -; v_gene: TRBV7-9; CDR3aa: CASSRTGSAYGYTF
d_gene: TRBD1; abundance: -; v_gene: TRBV7-9; CDR3aa: CASSPVPGQPGELFF
d_gene: TRBD1; abundance: -; v_gene: TRBV7-8; CDR3aa: CASSLEGQGTEAFF
d_gene: -; abundance: -; v_gene: TRBV3-1/TRBV3-2; CDR3aa: CASSQGRETQYF
d_gene: -; abundance: -; v_gene: TRBV9; CDR3aa: CASSVLGVPNFTDTQYF
d_gene: -; abundance: once; v_gene: TRBV11-2; CDR3aa: CASSLINTEAFF
d_gene: -; abundance: -; v_gene: TRBV4-1; CDR3aa: CASSYSFAGYYEQYF
d_gene: -; abundance: -; v_gene: TRBV2; CDR3aa: CASSEHTLYGYTF
d_gene: TRBD1; abundance: -; v_gene: TRBV4-2; CDR3aa: CASSQVGDSDEKLFF
d_gene: -; abundance: -; v_gene: TRBV2; CDR3aa: CASDAGSNYGYTF
d_gene: -; abundance: few; v_gene: TRBV6-5; CDR3aa: CASSYLTDTEAFF
d_gene: -; abundance: few; v_gene: TRBV7-9; CDR3aa: CASSWESYGYTF
d_gene: TRBD2; abundance: -; v_gene: TRBV9; CDR3aa: CASSVGGRGTDTQYF
d_gene: -; abundance: -; v_gene: TRBV6-5; CDR3aa: CATLTVSGTDTQYF